This is a list of T cell receptor beta chains from one sample in a study of OX40 agonist ivuxolimab in advanced cancers. This table comes from immunoSEQ multiplex PCR, and its TCRdb copy is limited to in-frame clones, with some not included. The sample yields 50,000 to 65,000 clones, around 93% seen once. The specimen was CD4+ or CD8+ T cells sorted from blood, collected in a trial of the OX40 agonist ivuxolimab. All receptors derive from an adult with an advanced solid tumor such as melanoma, head and neck, liver or kidney cancer. CDR3s include the opening cysteine and the closing phenylalanine or tryptophan. A D gene is named only where the DNA matches it firmly. Size values are once, few and many counts, or a class for expanded clones, and some rows have none.

d_call: TRBD1; v_call: TRBV6-5; j_call: TRBJ1-1; clone_size: .; cdr3_aa: CASSLTGPTNTEAFF; cdr3_nt: TGTGCCAGCAGTTTGACAGGGCCGACCAACACTGAAGCTTTCTTT
d_call: .; v_call: TRBV9; j_call: TRBJ2-3; clone_size: once; cdr3_aa: CASSAPSRADTQYF; cdr3_nt: TGTGCCAGCAGCGCTCCCTCCAGGGCAGATACGCAGTATTTT
d_call: TRBD2; v_call: TRBV29-1; j_call: TRBJ2-3; clone_size: .; cdr3_aa: CSVRLAGYTDTQYF; cdr3_nt: TGCAGCGTTCGCTTAGCGGGTTACACAGATACGCAGTATTTT
d_call: TRBD1; v_call: TRBV14; j_call: TRBJ2-1; clone_size: .; cdr3_aa: CASSLTGTGIIEQFF; cdr3_nt: TGTGCCAGCAGCCTAACCGGGACAGGGATTATTGAGCAGTTCTTC
d_call: TRBD1; v_call: TRBV2; j_call: TRBJ2-2; clone_size: once; cdr3_aa: CASRGTENTGELFF; cdr3_nt: TGTGCCAGCAGAGGGACAGAGAACACCGGGGAGCTGTTTTTT
d_call: .; v_call: TRBV9; j_call: TRBJ2-3; clone_size: few; cdr3_aa: CASSGWGITDTQYF; cdr3_nt: TGTGCCAGCAGCGGGTGGGGGATCACAGATACGCAGTATTTT
d_call: TRBD1; v_call: TRBV7-6; j_call: TRBJ2-1; clone_size: .; cdr3_aa: CASSVGTGGLNEQFF; cdr3_nt: TGTGCCAGCAGCGTCGGGACAGGGGGACTCAATGAGCAGTTCTTC
d_call: TRBD1; v_call: TRBV28; j_call: TRBJ1-4; clone_size: .; cdr3_aa: CASSPRGPGGEKLFF; cdr3_nt: TGTGCCAGCAGTCCCAGGGGGCCGGGGGGCGAAAAACTGTTTTTT
d_call: TRBD2; v_call: TRBV2; j_call: TRBJ2-3; clone_size: .; cdr3_aa: CASSAGGGTTDTQYF; cdr3_nt: TGTGCCAGCAGCGCTGGGGGGGGTACCACAGATACGCAGTATTTT
d_call: TRBD1; v_call: TRBV9; j_call: TRBJ1-1; clone_size: .; cdr3_aa: CASSLGQPGTEAFF; cdr3_nt: TGTGCCAGCAGCCTGGGACAGCCTGGCACTGAAGCTTTCTTT
d_call: .; v_call: TRBV5-4; j_call: TRBJ1-1; clone_size: few; cdr3_aa: CASRQGGDTEAFF; cdr3_nt: TGTGCCAGCAGACAGGGAGGGGACACTGAAGCTTTCTTT
d_call: .; v_call: TRBV9; j_call: TRBJ1-6; clone_size: .; cdr3_aa: CASSGSTDLNSPLHF; cdr3_nt: TGTGCCAGCAGCGGATCGACGGACTTAAATTCACCCCTCCACTTT
d_call: .; v_call: TRBV19; j_call: TRBJ2-5; clone_size: .; cdr3_aa: CASSPSTDLEQYF; cdr3_nt: TGTGCCAGTAGCCCCTCGACAGACTTAGAGCAGTACTTC
d_call: .; v_call: TRBV7-9; j_call: TRBJ1-1; clone_size: .; cdr3_aa: CASSLDPRNTEAFF; cdr3_nt: TGTGCCAGCAGCTTAGACCCCAGGAACACTGAAGCTTTCTTT
d_call: TRBD1; v_call: TRBV2; j_call: TRBJ1-2; clone_size: once; cdr3_aa: CASSAGTGRYGYTF; cdr3_nt: TGTGCCAGCAGTGCGGGGACAGGGCGATATGGCTACACCTTC
d_call: .; v_call: TRBV5-4; j_call: TRBJ2-7; clone_size: .; cdr3_aa: CASSSVGNEQYF; cdr3_nt: TGTGCCAGCAGCTCCGTGGGGAACGAACAGTACTTC
d_call: .; v_call: TRBV2; j_call: TRBJ1-5; clone_size: .; cdr3_aa: CASSDNFAQPQHF; cdr3_nt: TGTGCCAGCAGTGATAACTTTGCCCAGCCCCAGCATTTT
d_call: TRBD1; v_call: TRBV10-3; j_call: TRBJ1-2; clone_size: once; cdr3_aa: CAITDREDGYTF; cdr3_nt: TGTGCCATCACGGACAGGGAAGATGGCTACACCTTC
d_call: .; v_call: TRBV27; j_call: TRBJ2-3; clone_size: .; cdr3_aa: CASSLFWTDTQYF; cdr3_nt: TGTGCCAGCAGTTTATTCTGGACAGATACGCAGTATTTT
d_call: .; v_call: TRBV21-1; j_call: TRBJ2-3; clone_size: .; cdr3_aa: CASSKTRQLADYTDTQYF; cdr3_nt: TGTGCCAGCAGCAAAACCCGACAATTAGCGGATTACACAGATACGCAGTATTTT
d_call: TRBD2; v_call: TRBV4-1; j_call: TRBJ2-7; clone_size: .; cdr3_aa: CASSPLAGGPHEQYF; cdr3_nt: TGCGCCAGCAGCCCCCTAGCGGGAGGGCCCCACGAGCAGTACTTC
d_call: .; v_call: TRBV7-9; j_call: TRBJ2-3; clone_size: .; cdr3_aa: CASSPRDINTDTQYF; cdr3_nt: TGTGCCAGCAGCCCCCGGGACATCAACACAGATACGCAGTATTTT
d_call: TRBD1; v_call: TRBV18; j_call: TRBJ1-4; clone_size: .; cdr3_aa: CASSPQDRWNEKLFF; cdr3_nt: TGTGCCAGCTCACCGCAGGACAGGTGGAATGAAAAACTGTTTTTT
d_call: .; v_call: TRBV9; j_call: TRBJ1-1; clone_size: .; cdr3_aa: CASSAFEGAGTEAFF; cdr3_nt: TGTGCCAGCAGCGCCTTTGAGGGCGCAGGCACTGAAGCTTTCTTT
d_call: .; v_call: TRBV20-1; j_call: TRBJ2-3; clone_size: .; cdr3_aa: CSARGSDTQYF; cdr3_nt: TGCAGTGCTAGAGGGTCAGATACGCAGTATTTT
d_call: TRBD2; v_call: TRBV6-5; j_call: TRBJ2-7; clone_size: .; cdr3_aa: CASSYQVAGGPYEQYF; cdr3_nt: TGTGCCAGCAGTTACCAGGTAGCGGGAGGCCCCTACGAGCAGTACTTC
d_call: .; v_call: TRBV27; j_call: TRBJ2-7; clone_size: .; cdr3_aa: CASSFRWESSYGQYF; cdr3_nt: TGTGCCAGCAGTTTTCGGTGGGAGAGCTCCTACGGGCAGTACTTC
d_call: .; v_call: TRBV27; j_call: TRBJ1-3; clone_size: .; cdr3_aa: CASRDRDSGNTIYF; cdr3_nt: TGTGCCAGCAGGGATAGGGACTCTGGAAACACCATATATTTT
d_call: TRBD1; v_call: TRBV28; j_call: TRBJ1-2; clone_size: .; cdr3_aa: CASSGSGTGFGYTF; cdr3_nt: TGTGCCAGCAGTGGCTCCGGGACAGGGTTTGGCTACACCTTC
d_call: .; v_call: TRBV7-9; j_call: TRBJ2-2; clone_size: .; cdr3_aa: CASSLVGMGTGELFF; cdr3_nt: TGTGCCAGCAGCTTAGTGGGGATGGGGACCGGGGAGCTGTTTTTT
d_call: .; v_call: TRBV15; j_call: TRBJ2-7; clone_size: .; cdr3_aa: CATSLGRLYEQYF; cdr3_nt: TGTGCCACCAGCCTCGGGAGACTATACGAGCAGTACTTC
d_call: TRBD1; v_call: TRBV4-1; j_call: TRBJ1-5; clone_size: .; cdr3_aa: CASSQVGTGNQPQHF; cdr3_nt: TGCGCCAGCAGCCAAGTTGGGACAGGGAATCAGCCCCAGCATTTT
d_call: TRBD2; v_call: TRBV4-1; j_call: TRBJ2-2; clone_size: .; cdr3_aa: CASSQGGGNTGELFF; cdr3_nt: TGCGCCAGCAGCCAAGGCGGGGGGAACACCGGGGAGCTGTTTTTT
d_call: TRBD1; v_call: TRBV7-9; j_call: TRBJ2-7; clone_size: .; cdr3_aa: CASSSGQGVSYEQYF; cdr3_nt: TGTGCCAGCAGCTCCGGGCAGGGGGTCTCCTACGAGCAGTACTTC
d_call: .; v_call: TRBV19; j_call: TRBJ1-2; clone_size: .; cdr3_aa: CASTIDQYRETYGYTF; cdr3_nt: TGTGCCAGTACAATTGATCAGTATCGAGAGACTTATGGCTACACCTTC
d_call: TRBD1; v_call: TRBV4-1; j_call: TRBJ1-2; clone_size: .; cdr3_aa: CASSHTPGQGVSYGYTF; cdr3_nt: TGCGCCAGCAGCCATACCCCGGGACAGGGGGTTAGCTATGGCTACACCTTC
d_call: .; v_call: TRBV29-1; j_call: TRBJ2-5; clone_size: once; cdr3_aa: CSVKRGETNQETQYF; cdr3_nt: TGCAGCGTTAAAAGGGGGGAGACCAACCAAGAGACCCAGTACTTC
d_call: TRBD2; v_call: TRBV5-4; j_call: TRBJ2-7; clone_size: .; cdr3_aa: CASSLGLAGDPNEQYF; cdr3_nt: TGTGCCAGCAGCTTGGGGCTAGCGGGAGATCCCAACGAGCAGTACTTC
d_call: TRBD1; v_call: TRBV4-3; j_call: TRBJ2-2; clone_size: .; cdr3_aa: CASSTDRGHTGELFF; cdr3_nt: TGCGCCAGCAGCACGGACAGGGGGCACACCGGGGAGCTGTTTTTT
d_call: TRBD1; v_call: TRBV7-9; j_call: TRBJ1-6; clone_size: .; cdr3_aa: CASSLDRASSYNSPLHF; cdr3_nt: TGTGCCAGCAGTCTCGACAGGGCAAGCTCCTATAATTCACCCCTCCACTTT
d_call: .; v_call: TRBV19; j_call: TRBJ2-7; clone_size: .; cdr3_aa: CASSIFLGGPYEQYF; cdr3_nt: TGTGCCAGTAGTATATTTCTCGGCGGGCCCTACGAGCAGTACTTC
d_call: TRBD1; v_call: TRBV2; j_call: TRBJ1-6; clone_size: .; cdr3_aa: CASSEWGTGSSPLHF; cdr3_nt: TGTGCCAGCAGTGAATGGGGGACAGGGAGTTCACCCCTCCACTTT
d_call: .; v_call: TRBV6-1; j_call: TRBJ1-5; clone_size: once; cdr3_aa: CSTGPHSNQPQHF; cdr3_nt: TGTTCGACAGGCCCGCACAGCAATCAGCCCCAGCATTTT